This TCR beta chain was sequenced for a study of molecular identifiers for immune sequencing clone quantification. Each library that profiled naive CD8 cells came from approximately 20,000 to 1,000,000 sorted cells with 10%, 30% or 50% RNA. It was with previously described methods and listed TCR primers that bulk TCR libraries were made. TCRdb reanalysed the PCR reads using MiXCR and keeps one entry per CDR3 protein. The table lists hundreds of thousands of distinct CDR3 sequences, roughly 27% of them singletons. V shed 7 bases and J shed 6 bases, with 13 bases lying between them. The CDR3 is 12 residues long. The germline gives CDR1 SQVTM, CDR2 ANQGSEA.

Material: naive CD8+ T cells from blood, with Jurkat cell RNA spiked in. As for subset: FACS-sorted CD8+CD4-CCR7+CD45RA+ naive T cells. V gene TRBV29-1 combines with J gene TRBJ2-1; no clear D. This sequence originates from a human donor in good health. Some libraries in this study had Jurkat cell RNA spiked in. CDR3 loop: CSAGGLGNEQFF. For the CDR3, the DNA is TGCAGCGCGGGTGGGCTAGGCAATGAGCAGTTCTTC.